This T cell receptor beta chain was identified in a study of cytomegalovirus exposure and HLA in healthy donors. Study-wide results and caveats: It was shown in a later analysis that HLA-associated TCR beta chains were more clonally expanded than other, equally common chains. The study listed some 160 cytomegalovirus-associated TCR beta chains.

Germline V CDR1 and CDR2: SGHRS, YFSETQ. V was clipped by 3 bases and J by 8 bases; unmatched bases: 7. The CDR3 sequence is 14 residues long. PCR primers comprised 60 Vbeta and 13 Jbeta primers. Profiling relied on immunoSEQ multiplex PCR, and the TCRdb table lists in-frame clones only, not all of them. The table lists 150,000 to 200,000 clones, around 82% of them singletons, with less than 15% in the top ten. As concerns this clone: Its target is not known.

Nominally healthy donors provided the samples, though records likely missed some immune exposures. V usage is TRBV5-1 and J usage is TRBJ1-4; 7 nucleotides align to TRBD1. Input material: PBMCs. This TCR was recovered from a woman in her forties or fifties in good health and CMV-seropositive. CDR3 nucleotide sequence: TGCGCCAGCAGCTCGACAGGGATTGGAGAAAAACTGTTTTTT. As protein: CASSSTGIGEKLFF.